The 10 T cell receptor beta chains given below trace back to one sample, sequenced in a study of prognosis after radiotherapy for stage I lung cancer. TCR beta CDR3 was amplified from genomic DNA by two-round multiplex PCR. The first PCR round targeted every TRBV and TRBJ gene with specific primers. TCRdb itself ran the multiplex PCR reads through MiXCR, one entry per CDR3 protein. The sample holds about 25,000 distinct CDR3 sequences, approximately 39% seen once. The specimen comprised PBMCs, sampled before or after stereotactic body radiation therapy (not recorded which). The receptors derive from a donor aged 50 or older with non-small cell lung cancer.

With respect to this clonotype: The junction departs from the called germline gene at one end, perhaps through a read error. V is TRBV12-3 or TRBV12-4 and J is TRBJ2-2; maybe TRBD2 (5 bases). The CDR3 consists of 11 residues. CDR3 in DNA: TGTGCCAGCATTCCCACCGGGGAGCTGTTCTTT. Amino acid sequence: CASIPTGELFF.

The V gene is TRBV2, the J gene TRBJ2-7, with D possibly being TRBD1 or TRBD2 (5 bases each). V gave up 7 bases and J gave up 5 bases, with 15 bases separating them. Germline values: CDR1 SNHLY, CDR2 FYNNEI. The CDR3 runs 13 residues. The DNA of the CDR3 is TGTGCCAGCAATCGAGGGACGGTGGACGAGCAGTACTTC. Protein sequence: CASNRGTVDEQYF.

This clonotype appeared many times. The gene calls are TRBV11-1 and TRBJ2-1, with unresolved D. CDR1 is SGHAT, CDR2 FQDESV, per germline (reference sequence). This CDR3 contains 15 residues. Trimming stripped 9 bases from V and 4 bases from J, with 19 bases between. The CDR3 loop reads CASSQDGYLYNEQFF. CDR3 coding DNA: TGTGCCAGTTCCCAAGACGGATACCTGTACAATGAGCAGTTCTTC. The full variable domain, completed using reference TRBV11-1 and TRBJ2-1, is EAEVAQSPRYKITEKSQAVAFWCDPISGHATLYWYRQILGQGPELLVQFQDESVVDDSQLPKDRFSAERLKGVDSTLKIQPAELGDSAMYLCASSQDGYLYNEQFFGPGTRLTVL.

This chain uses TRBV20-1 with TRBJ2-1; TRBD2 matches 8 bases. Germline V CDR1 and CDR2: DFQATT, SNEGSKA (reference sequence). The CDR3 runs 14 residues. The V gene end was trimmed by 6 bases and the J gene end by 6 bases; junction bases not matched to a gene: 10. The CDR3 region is CSAPAGLDSNEQFF. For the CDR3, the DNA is TGCAGTGCGCCGGCGGGACTAGACTCCAATGAGCAGTTCTTC.

The DNA for the CDR3 is TGCAGTGCTATACCTCCGGACAGGGCTCGCGAGCAGTACTTC. This encodes CSAIPPDRAREQYF. The V and J genes are TRBV20-1 and TRBJ2-7; 8 bases are shared with TRBD1. Germline trimming cut 4 bases from V and 6 bases from J; bases unmatched to any gene: 11. CDR1 and CDR2 (germline): DFQATT, SNEGSKA (reference sequence). The CDR3 length is 14 residues.

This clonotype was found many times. The CDR3 DNA sequence: TGTGCCAGCAGCTTATTCAGGGGGTCTGGGGCCAACGTCCTGACTTTC. Its protein product is CASSLFRGSGANVLTF. The chain is built from TRBV11-2 and TRBJ2-6; 7 bases align to TRBD1. The germline CDR1 and CDR2 sequences are SGHAT and FQNNGV. Losses at the gene ends were 2 bases for V and 1 base for J; bases not matched to a gene: 2. This CDR3 spans 16 amino acids. Drawing the rest from reference TRBV11-2 and TRBJ2-6, the complete variable domain is EAGVAQSPRYKIIEKRQSVAFWCNPISGHATLYWYQQILGQGPKLLIQFQNNGVVDDSQLPKDRFSAERLKGVDSTLKIQPAKLEDSAVYLCASSLFRGSGANVLTFGAGSRLTVL.

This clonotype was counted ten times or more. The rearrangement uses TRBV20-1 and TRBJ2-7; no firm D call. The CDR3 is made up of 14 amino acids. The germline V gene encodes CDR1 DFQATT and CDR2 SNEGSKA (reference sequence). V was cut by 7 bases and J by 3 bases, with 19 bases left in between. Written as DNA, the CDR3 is TGCAGTGGTCGAAATCGGATCGGGCACTACGAGCAGTACTTC. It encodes CSGRNRIGHYEQYF.

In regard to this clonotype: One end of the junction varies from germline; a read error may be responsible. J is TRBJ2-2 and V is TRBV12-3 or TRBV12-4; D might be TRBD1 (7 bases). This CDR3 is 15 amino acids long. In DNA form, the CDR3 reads TGTGTCAGCAGGGGGGCGGTAGGTCACACCGGGGAGCTGTTTTTT. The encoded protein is CVSRGAVGHTGELFF.

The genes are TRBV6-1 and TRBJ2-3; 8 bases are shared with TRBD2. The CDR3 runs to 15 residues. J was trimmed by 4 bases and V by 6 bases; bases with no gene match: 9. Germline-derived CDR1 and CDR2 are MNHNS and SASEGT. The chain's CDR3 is CASSHGGGAPDTQYF. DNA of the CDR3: TGTGCCAGCAGCCACGGGGGGGGGGCACCAGATACGCAGTATTTT.

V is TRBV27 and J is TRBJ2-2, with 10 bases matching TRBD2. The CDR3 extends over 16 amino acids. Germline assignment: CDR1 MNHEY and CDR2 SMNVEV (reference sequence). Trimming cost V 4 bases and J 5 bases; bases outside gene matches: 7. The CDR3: CASSSLAGGETGELFF. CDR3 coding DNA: TGTGCCAGCAGTTCCTTAGCGGGAGGAGAGACCGGGGAGCTGTTTTTT.